This TCR beta chain was identified during a study of shared clonotypes between healthy human individuals. Sequencing was performed with immunoSEQ multiplex PCR; in TCRdb, only in-frame clones are kept and a portion is missing. Found here are 400,000 to 500,000 clones, 60% to 85% of them singletons; the top ten hold about an eighth. V trimming: 4 bases; J trimming: 0 bases; junction bases outside the gene matches: 4. In germline, CDR1 is MNHNS, CDR2 SASEGT. The CDR3 covers 17 residues. The chain employs TRBV6-1 and TRBJ2-2; 11 bases align to TRBD2. Sequencing was done on a sample of PBMCs. The clonotype comes from a woman aged 40 to 50 in good health. Some clones in this sample may be carry-over from other donors' samples. Written as DNA, the CDR3 is TGTGCCAGCAGTGCCCGACTAGCGGGACCGAACACCGGGGAGCTGTTTTTT. Residues: CASSARLAGPNTGELFF.